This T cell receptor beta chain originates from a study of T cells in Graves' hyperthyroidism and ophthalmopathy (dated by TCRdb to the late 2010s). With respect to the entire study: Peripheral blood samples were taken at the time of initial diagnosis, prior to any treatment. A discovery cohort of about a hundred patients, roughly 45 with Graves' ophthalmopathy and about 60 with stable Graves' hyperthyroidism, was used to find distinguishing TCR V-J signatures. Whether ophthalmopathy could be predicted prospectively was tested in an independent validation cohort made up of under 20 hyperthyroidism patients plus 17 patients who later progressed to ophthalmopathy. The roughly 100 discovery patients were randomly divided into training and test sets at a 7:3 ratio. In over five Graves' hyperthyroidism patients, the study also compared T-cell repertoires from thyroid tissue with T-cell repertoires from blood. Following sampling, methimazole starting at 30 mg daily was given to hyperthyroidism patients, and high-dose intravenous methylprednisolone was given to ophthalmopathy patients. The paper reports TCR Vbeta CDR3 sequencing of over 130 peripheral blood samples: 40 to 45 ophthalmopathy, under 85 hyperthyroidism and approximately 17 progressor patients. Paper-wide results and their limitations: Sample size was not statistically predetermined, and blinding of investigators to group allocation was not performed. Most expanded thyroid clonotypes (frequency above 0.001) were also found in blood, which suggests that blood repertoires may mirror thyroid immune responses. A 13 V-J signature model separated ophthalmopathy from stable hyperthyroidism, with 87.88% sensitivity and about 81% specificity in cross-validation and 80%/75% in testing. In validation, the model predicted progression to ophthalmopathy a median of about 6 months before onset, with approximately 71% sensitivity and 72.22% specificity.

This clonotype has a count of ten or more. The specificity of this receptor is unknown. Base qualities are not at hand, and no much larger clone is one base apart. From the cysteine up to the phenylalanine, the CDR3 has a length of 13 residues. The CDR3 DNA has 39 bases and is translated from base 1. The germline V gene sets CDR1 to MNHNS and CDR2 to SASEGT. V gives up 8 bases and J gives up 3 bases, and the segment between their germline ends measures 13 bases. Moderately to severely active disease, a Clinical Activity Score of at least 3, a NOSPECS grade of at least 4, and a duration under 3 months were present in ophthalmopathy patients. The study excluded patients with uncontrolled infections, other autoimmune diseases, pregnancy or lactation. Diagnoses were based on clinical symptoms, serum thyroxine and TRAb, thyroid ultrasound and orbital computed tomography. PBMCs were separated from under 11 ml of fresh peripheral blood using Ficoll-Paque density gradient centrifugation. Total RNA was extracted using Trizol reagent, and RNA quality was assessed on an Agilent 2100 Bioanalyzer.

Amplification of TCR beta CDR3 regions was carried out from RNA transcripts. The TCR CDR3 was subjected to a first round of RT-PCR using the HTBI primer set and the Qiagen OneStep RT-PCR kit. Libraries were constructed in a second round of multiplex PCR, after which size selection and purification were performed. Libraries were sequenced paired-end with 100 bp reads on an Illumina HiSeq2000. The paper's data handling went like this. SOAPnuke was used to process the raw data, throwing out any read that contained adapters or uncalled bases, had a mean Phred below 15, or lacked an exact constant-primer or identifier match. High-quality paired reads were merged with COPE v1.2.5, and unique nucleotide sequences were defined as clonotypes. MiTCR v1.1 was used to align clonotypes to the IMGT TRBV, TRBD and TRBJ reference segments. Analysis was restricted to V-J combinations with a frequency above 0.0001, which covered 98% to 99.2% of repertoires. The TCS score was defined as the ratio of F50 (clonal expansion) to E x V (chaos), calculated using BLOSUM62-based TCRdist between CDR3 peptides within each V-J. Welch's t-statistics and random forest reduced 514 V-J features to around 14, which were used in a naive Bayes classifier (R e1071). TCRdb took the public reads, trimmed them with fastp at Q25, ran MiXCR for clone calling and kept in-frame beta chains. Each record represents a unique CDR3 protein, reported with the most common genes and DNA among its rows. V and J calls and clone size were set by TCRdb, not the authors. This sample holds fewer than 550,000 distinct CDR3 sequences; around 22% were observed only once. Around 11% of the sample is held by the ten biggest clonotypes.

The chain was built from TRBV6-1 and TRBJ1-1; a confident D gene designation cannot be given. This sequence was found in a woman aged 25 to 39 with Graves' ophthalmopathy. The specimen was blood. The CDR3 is CASARPGYTEAFF. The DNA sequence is TGTGCCAGCGCCCGACCGGGGTACACTGAAGCTTTCTTT.